The 9 T cell receptor beta chains in this list originate from one sample, sequenced in a study of CD8 T cells in Susac syndrome. After extraction with the RNeasy kit, roughly 0.45 to 1 ug of the RNA was reverse transcribed using random hexamers. TCRdb reprocessed the immunoSEQ multiplex PCR reads with MiXCR, giving one entry per CDR3 protein. The table has 150,000 or so distinct CDR3 sequences, just under 97% seen once. Sequencing input: CD8+ T cells from PBMCs. The receptor source for this set is a human donor with multiple sclerosis.

The rearrangement uses TRBV30 and TRBJ2-3, with 8 bases aligning to TRBD1. The CDR3 totals 15 residues. V trimming: 4 bases; J trimming: 5 bases; junction bases outside the gene matches: 11. In germline, CDR1 is GTSNPN, CDR2 SVGIG (reference sequence). The CDR3 sequence: CAWTPVQGARDTQYF. The CDR3 region has the DNA TGTGCCTGGACGCCGGTTCAGGGGGCGAGAGATACGCAGTATTTT. The variable domain in full, completed from reference TRBV30 and TRBJ2-3, reads SQTIHQWPATLVQPVGSPLSLECTVEGTSNPNLYWYRQAAGRGLQLLFYSVGIGQISSEVPQNLSASRPQDRQFILSSKKLLLSDSGFYLCAWTPVQGARDTQYFGPGTRLTVL.

CDR3 nucleotides: TGTGCCAGCAGCTTCGGTAGTGCTGGGGCCAACGTCCTGACTTTC. Translating gives CASSFGSAGANVLTF. V usage is TRBV5-6 and J usage is TRBJ2-6, with unresolved D. CDR3 size: 15 residues. Germline V gene data show CDR1 as SGHDT and CDR2 as YYEEEE. Trimming removed 2 bases at V and 2 bases at J, with 8 bases between.

This clonotype was counted once. This chain joins TRBV6-6 and TRBJ2-3; 10 positions agree with TRBD2. This CDR3 comprises 15 residues. Germline CDR1 reads MNHNY; CDR2 reads SVGAGI (reference sequence). V lost 7 bases, J lost 0 bases, and 4 bases stayed unmatched. CDR3 in amino acids: CASNSGGASTDTQYF. CDR3 DNA: TGTGCCAGCAACAGCGGGGGGGCTAGCACAGATACGCAGTATTTT.

The V and J genes are TRBV14 and TRBJ2-2; 7 bases match TRBD1. J was trimmed by 4 bases and V by 5 bases; bases with no gene match: 7. In germline, CDR1 is SGHDN, CDR2 FVKESK. The CDR3 totals 15 residues. The CDR3 region is CASSSTTGPTGELFF. The CDR3, as DNA: TGTGCCAGCAGCTCGACGACAGGGCCCACCGGGGAGCTGTTTTTT.

This rearrangement joins TRBV10-3 to TRBJ2-7; TRBD2 is a possible D gene (6 bases). The CDR3 is 15 amino acids. The V and J ends lost 3 bases and 5 bases respectively, with 17 bases between them. CDR1 and CDR2 (germline): ENHRY, SYGVKD. The CDR3 loop reads CAISERDSLPHEQYF. The CDR3, as DNA: TGTGCCATCAGTGAACGGGACTCCTTGCCCCACGAGCAGTACTTC.

The J gene is TRBJ1-1, the V gene TRBV27, with unresolved D. Germline V gene lookup returns CDR1 MNHEY and CDR2 SMNVEV (reference sequence). V was pared by 3 bases and J by 6 bases, with 11 bases between. The CDR3 is 13 residues long. The CDR3 protein is CASSLNSLAEAFF. CDR3 nucleotide sequence: TGTGCCAGCAGTTTGAACTCCCTGGCTGAAGCTTTCTTT.

This chain joins TRBV25-1 and TRBJ2-7; 8 nucleotides line up with TRBD1. Germline values: CDR1 MGHDK, CDR2 SYGVNS. This CDR3 spans 15 amino acids. The trim removed 2 bases at V and 6 bases at J, leaving 9 bases unmatched. The CDR3 sequence is CASSEGAGGRFEQYV. The CDR3 nucleotides read TGTGCCAGCAGTGAAGGGGCAGGGGGCCGTTTCGAGCAGTACGTC.

The J gene is TRBJ2-1, the V gene TRBV18; no firm D call. Trimming removed 2 bases at V and 1 base at J, with 9 bases between. The CDR3 is 15 residues long. Germline V lookup: CDR1 KGHSH, CDR2 LQKENI. CDR3 residues: CASSPYRNSYNEQFF. For the CDR3, the DNA is TGTGCCAGCTCACCATACCGTAATTCCTACAATGAGCAGTTCTTC.

The rearrangement links TRBV29-1 to TRBJ2-3, with D possibly being TRBD2 (5 bases). The CDR3 is made up of 13 amino acids. Deletions cut 8 bases from V and 3 bases from J, with 15 bases between. Germline CDR1 is SQVTM and CDR2 is ANQGSEA. The CDR3 nucleotides read TGCAGCACATACGGGGAGAATACAGATACGCAGTATTTT. Protein sequence: CSTYGENTDTQYF.